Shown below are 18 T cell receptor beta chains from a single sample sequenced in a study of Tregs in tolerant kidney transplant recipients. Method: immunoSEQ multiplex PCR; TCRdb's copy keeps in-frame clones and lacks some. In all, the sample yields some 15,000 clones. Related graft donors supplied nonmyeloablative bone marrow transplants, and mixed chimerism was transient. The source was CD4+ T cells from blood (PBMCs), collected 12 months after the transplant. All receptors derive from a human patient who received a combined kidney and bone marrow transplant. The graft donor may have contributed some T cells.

The CDR3 loop is CASSLEPGTAYEQYF. CDR3 bases read: TGCGCCAGCAGCCTAGAACCCGGGACAGCTTACGAG. The J gene is TRBJ2-7, the V gene TRBV5-1; 7 positions agree with TRBD1. The CDR3 end is not reached by the read, which stops 3 residues before it; the germline J gene fills it in. The germline V gene has CDR1 SGHRS and CDR2 YFSETQ. The CDR3 runs 15 residues. J gave up 4 bases and V 4 bases, and 11 bases lay outside the gene matches.

CDR3 DNA, as far as it was read: TGCAGCGCCTCCGGGACGGGGGCCTACGAG. Translated: CSASGTGAYE. The full CDR3 reads CSASGTGAYEQYF. V and J are TRBV29-1 and TRBJ2-7; tentative D call: TRBD2 (6 bases). The missing CDR3 end, 3 residues past where the read stops, is filled in from the germline J gene. The V and J ends lost 7 bases and 2 bases respectively, with 15 bases between them. The CDR3 consists of 13 residues. CDR1 SQVTM and CDR2 ANQGSEA come from the germline V gene.

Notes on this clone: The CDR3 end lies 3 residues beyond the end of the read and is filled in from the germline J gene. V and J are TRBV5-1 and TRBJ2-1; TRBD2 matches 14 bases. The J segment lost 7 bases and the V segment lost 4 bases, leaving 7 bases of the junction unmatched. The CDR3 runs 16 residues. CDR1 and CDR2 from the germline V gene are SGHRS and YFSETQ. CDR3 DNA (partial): TGCGCCAGCAGCCCTGGACTAGCGGGAGGATATAATGAG. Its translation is CASSPGLAGGYNE. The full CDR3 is CASSPGLAGGYNEQFF.

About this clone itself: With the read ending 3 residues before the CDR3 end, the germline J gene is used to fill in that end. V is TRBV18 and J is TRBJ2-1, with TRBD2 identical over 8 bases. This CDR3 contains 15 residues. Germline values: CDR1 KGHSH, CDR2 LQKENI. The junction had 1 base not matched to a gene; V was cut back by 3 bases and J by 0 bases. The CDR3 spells CASSPGTSSYNEQFF. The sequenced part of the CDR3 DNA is TGTGCCAGCTCACCCGGGACTAGCTCCTACAATGAG.

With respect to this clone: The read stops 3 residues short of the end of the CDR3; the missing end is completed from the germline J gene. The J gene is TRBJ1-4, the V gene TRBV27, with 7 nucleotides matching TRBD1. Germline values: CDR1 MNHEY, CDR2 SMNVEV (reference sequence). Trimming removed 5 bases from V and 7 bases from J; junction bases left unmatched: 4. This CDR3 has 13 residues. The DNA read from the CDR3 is TGTGCCAGCAGTGCTAGGACAGGTGAAAAA. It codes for CASSARTGEK. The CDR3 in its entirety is CASSARTGEKLFF.

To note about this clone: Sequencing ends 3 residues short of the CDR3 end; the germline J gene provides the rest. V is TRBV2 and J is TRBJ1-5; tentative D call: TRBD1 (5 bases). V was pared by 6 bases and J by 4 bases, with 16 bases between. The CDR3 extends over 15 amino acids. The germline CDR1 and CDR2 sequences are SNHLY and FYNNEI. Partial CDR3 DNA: TGTGCCAGCAGCGATGAGAGGGGATGGAATCAGCCC. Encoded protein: CASSDERGWNQP. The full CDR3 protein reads CASSDERGWNQPQHF.

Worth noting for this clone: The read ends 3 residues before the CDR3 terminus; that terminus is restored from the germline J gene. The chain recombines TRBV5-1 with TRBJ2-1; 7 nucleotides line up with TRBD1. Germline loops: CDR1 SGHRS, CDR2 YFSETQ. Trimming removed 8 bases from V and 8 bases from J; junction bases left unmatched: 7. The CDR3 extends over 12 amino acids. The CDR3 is CASFRTGDEQFF. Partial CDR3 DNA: TGCGCCAGTTTTCGTACAGGGGATGAG.

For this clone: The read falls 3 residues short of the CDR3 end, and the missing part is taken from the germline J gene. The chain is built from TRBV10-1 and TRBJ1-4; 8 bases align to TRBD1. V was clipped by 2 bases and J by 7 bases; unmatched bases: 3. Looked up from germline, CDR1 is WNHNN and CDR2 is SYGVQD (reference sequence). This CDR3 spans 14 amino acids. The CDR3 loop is CASSEGQGSEKLFF. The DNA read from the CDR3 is TGCGCCAGCAGTGAGGGACAGGGAAGTGAAAAA.

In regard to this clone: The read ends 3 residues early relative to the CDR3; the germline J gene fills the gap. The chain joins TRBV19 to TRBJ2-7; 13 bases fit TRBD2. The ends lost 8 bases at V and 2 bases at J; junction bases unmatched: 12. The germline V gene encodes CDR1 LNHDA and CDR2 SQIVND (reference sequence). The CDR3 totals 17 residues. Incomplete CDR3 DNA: TGTGCCAGTGGTGGGAGACTAGCGGGAGGTGCAGCCTACGAG. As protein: CASGGRLAGGAAYE. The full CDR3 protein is CASGGRLAGGAAYEQYF.

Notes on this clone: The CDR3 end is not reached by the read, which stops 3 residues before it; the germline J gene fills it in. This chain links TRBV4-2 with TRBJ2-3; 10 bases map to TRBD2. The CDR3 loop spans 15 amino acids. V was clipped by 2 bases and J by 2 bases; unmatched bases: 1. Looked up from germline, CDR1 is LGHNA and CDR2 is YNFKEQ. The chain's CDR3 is CASSQTSGNTDTQYF. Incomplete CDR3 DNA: TGTGCCAGCAGCCAAACTAGCGGGAACACAGATACG.

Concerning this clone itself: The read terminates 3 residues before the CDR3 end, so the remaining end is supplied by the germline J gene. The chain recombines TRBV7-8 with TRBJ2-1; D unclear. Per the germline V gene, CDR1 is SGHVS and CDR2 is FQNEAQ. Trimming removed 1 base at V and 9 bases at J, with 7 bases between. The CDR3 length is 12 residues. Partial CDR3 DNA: TGTGCCAGCAGCTTAGAACTTGCTGAG. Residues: CASSLELAE. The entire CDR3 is CASSLELAEQFF.

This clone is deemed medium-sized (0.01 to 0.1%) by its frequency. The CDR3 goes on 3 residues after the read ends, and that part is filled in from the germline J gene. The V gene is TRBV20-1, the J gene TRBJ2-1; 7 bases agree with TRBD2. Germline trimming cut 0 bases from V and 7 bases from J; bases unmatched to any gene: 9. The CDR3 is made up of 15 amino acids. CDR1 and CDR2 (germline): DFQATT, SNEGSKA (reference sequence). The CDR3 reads CSARDSGTLGNEQFF. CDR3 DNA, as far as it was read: TGCAGTGCTAGAGACAGCGGGACCTTAGGGAATGAG.

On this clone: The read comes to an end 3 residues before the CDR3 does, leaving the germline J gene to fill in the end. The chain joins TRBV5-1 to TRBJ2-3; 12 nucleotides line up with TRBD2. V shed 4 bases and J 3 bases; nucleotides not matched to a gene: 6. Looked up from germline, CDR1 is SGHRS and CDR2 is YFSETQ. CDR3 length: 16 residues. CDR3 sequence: CASSIRTSGITDTQYF. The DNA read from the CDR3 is TGCGCCAGCAGCATAAGGACTAGCGGGATTACAGATACG.

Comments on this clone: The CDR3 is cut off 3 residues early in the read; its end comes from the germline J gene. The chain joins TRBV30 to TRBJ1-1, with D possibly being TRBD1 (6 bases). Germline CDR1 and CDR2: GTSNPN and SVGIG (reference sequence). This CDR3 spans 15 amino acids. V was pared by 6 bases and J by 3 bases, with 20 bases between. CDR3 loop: CACHKGAGVDTEAFF. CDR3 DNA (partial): TGTGCCTGTCATAAAGGGGCAGGGGTGGACACTGAA.

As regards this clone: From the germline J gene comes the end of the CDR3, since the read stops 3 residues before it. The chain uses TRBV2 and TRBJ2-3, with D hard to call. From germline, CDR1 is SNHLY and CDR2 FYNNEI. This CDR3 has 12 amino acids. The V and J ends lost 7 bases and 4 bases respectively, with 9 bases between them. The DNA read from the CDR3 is TGTGCCAGCATATTAGCCCCAGATACG. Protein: CASILAPDT. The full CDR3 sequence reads CASILAPDTQYF.

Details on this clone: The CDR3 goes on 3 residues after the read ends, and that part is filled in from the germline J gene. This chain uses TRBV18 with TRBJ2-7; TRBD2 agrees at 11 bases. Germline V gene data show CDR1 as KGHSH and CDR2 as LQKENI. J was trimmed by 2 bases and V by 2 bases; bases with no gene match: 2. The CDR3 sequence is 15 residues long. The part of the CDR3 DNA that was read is TGTGCCAGCTCACCAGGGACTAGCGGAACCTACGAG. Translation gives CASSPGTSGTYE. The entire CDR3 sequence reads CASSPGTSGTYEQYF.

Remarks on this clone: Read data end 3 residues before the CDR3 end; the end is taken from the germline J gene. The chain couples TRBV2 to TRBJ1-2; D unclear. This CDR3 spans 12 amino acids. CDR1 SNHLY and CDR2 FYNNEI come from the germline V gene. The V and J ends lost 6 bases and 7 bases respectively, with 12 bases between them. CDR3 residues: CASSAERAGYTF. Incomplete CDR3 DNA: TGTGCCAGCAGCGCGGAGCGCGCTGGC.

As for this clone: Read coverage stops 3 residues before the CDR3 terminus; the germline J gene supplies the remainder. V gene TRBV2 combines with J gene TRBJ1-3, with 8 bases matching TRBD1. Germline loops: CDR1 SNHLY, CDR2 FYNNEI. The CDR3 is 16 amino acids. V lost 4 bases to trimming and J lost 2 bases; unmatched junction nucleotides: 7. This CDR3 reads CASSAIGQGAGNTIYF. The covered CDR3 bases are TGTGCCAGCAGTGCGATTGGACAGGGAGCTGGAAACACC.